The next 25 T cell receptor beta chains were all read from a single sample in a study of cytomegalovirus exposure and HLA in healthy donors. This PCR relied on a set of 60 Vbeta primers and 13 Jbeta primers. Only in-frame clones appear in the TCRdb table, and some are missing; sequencing was by immunoSEQ multiplex PCR. Its table lists approximately 40,000 clones. Sequenced material: PBMCs. The receptor set was obtained from a human donor in good health.

This chain connects TRBV19 to TRBJ2-7; 11 bases agree with TRBD1. The germline gives CDR1 LNHDA, CDR2 SQIVND (reference sequence). The trim removed 5 bases at V and 5 bases at J, leaving 17 bases unmatched. The CDR3 contains 18 residues. In nucleotides, the CDR3 is TGTGCCAGTAGTCGGGAGAGAGGCGGACAGGGGGCCACTAACGAGCAGTACTTC. This translates into CASSRERGGQGATNEQYF. Complete variable domain (other parts from reference TRBV19 and TRBJ2-7): DGGITQSPKYLFRKEGQNVTLSCEQNLNHDAMYWYRQDPGQGLRLIYYSQIVNDFQKGDIAEGYSVSREKKESFPLTVTSAQKNPTAFYLCASSRERGGQGATNEQYFGPGTRLTVT.

The rearrangement uses TRBV5-1 and TRBJ2-5, with 10 bases identical to TRBD2. CDR3 length equals 14 residues. V trimming: 6 bases; J trimming: 2 bases; junction bases outside the gene matches: 4. In germline, CDR1 is SGHRS, CDR2 YFSETQ. This chain's CDR3 is CASNLLAGQETQYF. The CDR3 DNA follows: TGCGCCAGCAACCTACTAGCGGGGCAAGAGACCCAGTACTTC.

The chain is built from TRBV7-8 and TRBJ1-1; 8 bases are a match to TRBD1. CDR1 is SGHVS and CDR2 is FQNEAQ in the germline V gene. With 4 bases clipped from V and 1 base from J, the junction kept 2 bases outside the gene matches. CDR3 length: 14 amino acids. This CDR3 reads CASSSQGGNTEAFF. The DNA for the CDR3 is TGTGCCAGCAGCTCACAGGGGGGGAACACTGAAGCTTTCTTT.

The DNA of the CDR3 is TGTGCCAGCGGCCTCACAGGCGGCTCTGGAAACACCATATATTTT. This codes for CASGLTGGSGNTIYF. The J gene is TRBJ1-3, the V gene TRBV5-4; TRBD1 might be the D (5 bases). The germline gives CDR1 SGHNT, CDR2 YYREEE (reference sequence). The CDR3 is made up of 15 amino acids. The V gene lost 7 bases and the J gene lost 0 bases, with 14 bases spanning the gap.

The chain recombines TRBV4-1 with TRBJ1-5; D unclear. V lost 0 bases and J 4 bases, leaving 4 bases between the germline ends. The germline CDR1 and CDR2 sequences are MGHRA and YSYEKL. The CDR3 runs to 13 residues. Here the CDR3 DNA reads TGCGCCAGCAGCCAAGATCTTAATCAGCCCCAGCATTTT. Translating gives CASSQDLNQPQHF.

This chain joins TRBV2 and TRBJ1-2; TRBD1 matches at 7 bases. This CDR3 contains 12 residues. V was pared by 6 bases and J by 3 bases, with 1 base of the junction left unmatched. Germline V CDR1 and CDR2: SNHLY, FYNNEI. The chain's CDR3 is CASSQGDYGYTF. In nucleotides, the CDR3 is TGTGCCAGCAGCCAGGGGGACTATGGCTACACCTTC.

The gene calls are TRBV10-3 and TRBJ2-1; 7 bases match TRBD2. The V segment lost 7 bases and the J segment 7 bases; nucleotides outside the gene matches: 7. Per the germline V gene, CDR1 is ENHRY and CDR2 is SYGVKD. This CDR3 contains 13 residues. The CDR3, as DNA: TGTGCCATCACTGAAGCGGGGAGGAATGAGCAGTTCTTC. Translating it yields CAITEAGRNEQFF.

V is TRBV25-1 and J is TRBJ2-7, with a tentative D call TRBD1 (5 bases). Trimming removed 4 bases from V and 0 bases from J, with 10 bases in between. The CDR3 spans 14 residues. The germline CDR1 and CDR2 sequences are MGHDK and SYGVNS. The DNA of the CDR3 is TGTGCCAGCAGTGGCCCGACAGCCTCCTACGAGCAGTACTTC. This encodes CASSGPTASYEQYF.

The chain links TRBV13 to TRBJ1-2; 7 bases are a match to TRBD1. CDR1 is PRHDT, CDR2 FYEKMQ, per germline (reference sequence). V trimming: 5 bases; J trimming: 3 bases; junction bases outside the gene matches: 9. This CDR3 has 15 amino acids. CDR3 residues: CASSPDDRVDYGYTF. The CDR3 DNA reads TGTGCCAGCAGCCCCGATGACAGGGTTGACTATGGCTACACCTTC.

The chain joins TRBV29-1 to TRBJ2-3; TRBD2 is a possible D gene (6 bases). The V gene lost 3 bases and the J gene lost 3 bases, with 10 bases spanning the gap. Germline V CDR1 and CDR2: SQVTM, ANQGSEA. This CDR3 comprises 13 residues. The CDR3 loop is CSVEGGRTDTQYF. In DNA, the CDR3 is TGCAGCGTTGAGGGGGGAAGGACAGATACGCAGTATTTT.

The chain has TRBV4-1 and TRBJ1-4; 7 bases are shared with TRBD1. The V gene's germline CDR1 is MGHRA and CDR2 YSYEKL. CDR3 size: 15 residues. V lost 1 base and J lost 8; bases outside the gene matches: 7. In nucleotides, the CDR3 is TGCGCCAGCAGCCAAGTCGGGGTAGGGGGCGAAAAACTGTTTTTT. Protein sequence: CASSQVGVGGEKLFF.

This clone is classed as medium-sized by frequency. The chain combines TRBV2 with TRBJ1-3; possibly TRBD1 for D (6 bases). CDR3 length equals 12 residues. CDR1 SNHLY and CDR2 FYNNEI come from the germline V gene. Trimming removed 6 bases from V and 4 bases from J, with 7 bases in between. CDR3 protein: CASRGQGNTIYF. CDR3 nucleotides: TGTGCCAGCAGAGGACAGGGAAACACCATATATTTT. Supplemented by reference TRBV2 and TRBJ1-3, the full variable domain reads EPEVTQTPSHQVTQMGQEVILRCVPISNHLYFYWYRQILGQKVEFLVSFYNNEISEKSEIFDDQFSVERPDGSNFTLKIRSTKLEDSAMYFCASRGQGNTIYFGEGSWLTVV.

The rearrangement links TRBV5-1 to TRBJ2-1, with 8 bases fitting TRBD1. From germline, CDR1 is SGHRS and CDR2 YFSETQ. CDR3 length: 15 residues. Trimming removed 4 bases from V and 2 bases from J; junction bases left unmatched: 5. The CDR3, as DNA: TGCGCCAGCAGCCCCGGACAGGGCCCCTACAATGAGCAGTTCTTC. It yields the protein CASSPGQGPYNEQFF. Looking up the rest from reference TRBV5-1 and TRBJ2-1 gives the full variable domain: KAGVTQTPRYLIKTRGQQVTLSCSPISGHRSVSWYQQTPGQGLQFLFEYFSETQRNKGNFPGRFSGRQFSNSRSEMNVSTLELGDSALYLCASSPGQGPYNEQFFGPGTRLTVL.

This chain uses TRBV6-6 with TRBJ1-3; D remains ambiguous. This CDR3 spans 16 amino acids. V was shortened by 0 bases and J by 4 bases, with 13 bases between the two germline ends. Germline assignment: CDR1 MNHNY and CDR2 SVGAGI (reference sequence). The CDR3 DNA reads as TGTGCCAGCAGTTACTCGCGGGGTTTCGACGGAAACACCATATATTTT. It specifies CASSYSRGFDGNTIYF.

The chain joins TRBV7-8 to TRBJ1-4; 9 bases agree with TRBD1. With 1 base clipped from V and 7 bases from J, the junction kept 1 base outside the gene matches. The CDR3 loop spans 14 amino acids. Germline V gives CDR1 SGHVS, CDR2 FQNEAQ. The CDR3 spells CASSLGTGVEKLFF. The CDR3 DNA is TGTGCCAGCAGCTTAGGGACAGGGGTTGAAAAACTGTTTTTT.

The chain carries TRBV5-1 and TRBJ2-1; D remains ambiguous. Germline loops: CDR1 SGHRS, CDR2 YFSETQ. With 2 bases removed from V and 0 bases from J, the gap between germline ends came to 9 bases. This CDR3 region has 15 residues. The CDR3 reads CASSFGSYSYNEQFF. DNA for the CDR3: TGCGCCAGCAGCTTTGGTAGTTACTCCTACAATGAGCAGTTCTTC.

This chain joins TRBV4-2 and TRBJ2-7; 9 nucleotides align to TRBD2. The CDR3 consists of 16 residues. Unmatched junction bases numbered 9, after V lost 4 bases and J lost 2 bases. CDR1 is LGHNA and CDR2 is YNFKEQ in the germline V gene. CDR3: CASSREGGGGAYEQYF. CDR3 sequence (DNA): TGTGCCAGCAGCCGGGAAGGCGGGGGGGGAGCCTACGAGCAGTACTTC.

CDR3 loop: CASSLMANQPQHF. The CDR3 region has the DNA TGTGCCAGCAGCTTAATGGCCAATCAGCCCCAGCATTTT. V and J are TRBV7-9 and TRBJ1-5; D not certain. CDR1 SEHNR and CDR2 FQNEAQ come from the germline V gene (reference sequence). The CDR3 has 13 amino acids. Trimming removed 2 bases at V and 3 bases at J, with 5 bases between.

The rearrangement joins TRBV9 to TRBJ2-1; D remains ambiguous. The germline V gene has CDR1 SGDLS and CDR2 YYNGEE. Trimming left V 1 base short and J 8 bases short, with 4 bases between. The CDR3 is 11 amino acids. The CDR3 protein is CASSVLDEQFF. CDR3 DNA sequence: TGTGCCAGCAGCGTACTCGATGAGCAGTTCTTC.

About this clone: Relative to the germline gene, one junction end is altered; a read error may explain this. The chain uses TRBV29-1 and TRBJ2-3; D perhaps matches TRBD1 (5 bases). Germline V lookup: CDR1 SQVTM, CDR2 ANQGSEA. This CDR3 is built from 14 residues. The CDR3 DNA reads TGCAGCGTTGAAGAATTCCAGGGCACAGTTACGCAGTATTTT. Translated: CSVEEFQGTVTQYF.

V is TRBV4-1 and J is TRBJ1-1, with 7 bases aligning to TRBD1. The CDR3 extends over 17 amino acids. Unmatched junction bases numbered 9, after V lost 2 bases and J lost 0 bases. Germline loops: CDR1 MGHRA, CDR2 YSYEKL. Here the CDR3 DNA reads TGCGCCAGCAGCCAAACACAGGGGTCTATAATGAACACTGAAGCTTTCTTT. Translating it yields CASSQTQGSIMNTEAFF.

The gene calls are TRBV6-5 and TRBJ1-1, with 10 bases lining up with TRBD1. The CDR3 length is 14 residues. Germline V gene data show CDR1 as MNHEY and CDR2 as SVGAGI. J lost 6 bases, V lost 5 bases, and 6 bases had no gene match. CDR3 region: CASSLPGTGAEAFF. The CDR3 DNA sequence: TGTGCCAGCAGTCTACCCGGGACAGGGGCTGAAGCTTTCTTT.

This chain links TRBV5-1 with TRBJ1-4; tentatively, D is TRBD1 (5 bases). Germline CDR1 SGHRS, CDR2 YFSETQ. CDR3 length: 15 residues. Trimming cost V 4 bases and J 0 bases, with 10 bases left between them. Here the CDR3 reads CASSITGSTNEKLFF. In DNA, the CDR3 is TGCGCCAGCAGCATAACAGGATCAACTAATGAAAAACTGTTTTTT.

The chain uses TRBV27 and TRBJ2-1; 8 bases match TRBD2. The ends lost 6 bases at V and 8 bases at J; junction bases unmatched: 6. CDR1 is MNHEY and CDR2 is SMNVEV in the germline V gene (reference sequence). The CDR3 length is 13 residues. The CDR3 sequence: CASRGWRGDEQFF. DNA for the CDR3: TGTGCCAGCAGGGGGTGGCGGGGGGATGAGCAGTTCTTC.

J is TRBJ2-3 and V is TRBV7-2; D is unclear. This CDR3 region has 14 residues. V gave up 4 bases and J gave up 5 bases, with 13 bases separating them. The germline gives CDR1 SGHTA, CDR2 FQGNSA. In DNA form, the CDR3 reads TGTGCCAGCAGCTACCAACGGTCCGTAGATACGCAGTATTTT. This codes for CASSYQRSVDTQYF.